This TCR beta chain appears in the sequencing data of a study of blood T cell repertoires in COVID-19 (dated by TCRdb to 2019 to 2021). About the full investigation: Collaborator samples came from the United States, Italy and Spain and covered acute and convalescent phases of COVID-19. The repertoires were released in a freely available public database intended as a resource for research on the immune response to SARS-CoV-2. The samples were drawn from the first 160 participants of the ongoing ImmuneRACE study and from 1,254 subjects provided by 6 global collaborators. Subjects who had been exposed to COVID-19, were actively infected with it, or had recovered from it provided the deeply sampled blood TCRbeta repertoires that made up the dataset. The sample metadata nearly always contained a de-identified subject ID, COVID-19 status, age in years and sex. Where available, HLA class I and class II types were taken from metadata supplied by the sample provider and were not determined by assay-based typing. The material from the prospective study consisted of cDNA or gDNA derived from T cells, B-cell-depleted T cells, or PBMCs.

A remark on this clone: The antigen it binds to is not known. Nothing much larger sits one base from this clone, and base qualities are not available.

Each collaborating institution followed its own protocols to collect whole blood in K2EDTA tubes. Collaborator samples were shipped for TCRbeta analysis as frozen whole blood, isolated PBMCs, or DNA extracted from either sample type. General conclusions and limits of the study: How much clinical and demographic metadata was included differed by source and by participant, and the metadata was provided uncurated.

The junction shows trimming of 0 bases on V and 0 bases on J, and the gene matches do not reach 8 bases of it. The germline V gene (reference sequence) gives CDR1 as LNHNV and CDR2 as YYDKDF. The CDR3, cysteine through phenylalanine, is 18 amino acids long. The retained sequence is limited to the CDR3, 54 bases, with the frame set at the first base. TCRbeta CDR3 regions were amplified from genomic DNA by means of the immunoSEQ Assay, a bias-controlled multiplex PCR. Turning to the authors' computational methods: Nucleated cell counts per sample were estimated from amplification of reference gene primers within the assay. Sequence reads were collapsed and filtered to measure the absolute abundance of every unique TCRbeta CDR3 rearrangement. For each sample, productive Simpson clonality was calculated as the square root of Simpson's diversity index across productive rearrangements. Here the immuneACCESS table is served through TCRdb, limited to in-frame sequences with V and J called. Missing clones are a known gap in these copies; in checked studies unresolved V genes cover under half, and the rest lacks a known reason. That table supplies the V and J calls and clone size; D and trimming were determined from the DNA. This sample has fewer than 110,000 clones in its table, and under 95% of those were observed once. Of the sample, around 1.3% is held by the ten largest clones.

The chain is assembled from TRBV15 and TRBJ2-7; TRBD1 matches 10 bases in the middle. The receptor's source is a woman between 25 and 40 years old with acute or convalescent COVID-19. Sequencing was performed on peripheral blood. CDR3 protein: CATSRDLPGQGFSYEQYF. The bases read TGTGCCACCAGCAGAGATTTACCGGGACAGGGGTTCTCCTACGAGCAGTACTTC.